Shown below are 27 T cell receptor beta chains from a single sample sequenced in a study of blood T cell repertoires in COVID-19. The table came from immunoSEQ multiplex PCR; TCRdb's copy has only in-frame clones and leaves some out. The sample lists some 69,000 clones, 79% occurring once. The source material was peripheral blood. The source is a human donor in a cohort sampled during active COVID-19.

This sequence joins TRBV11-2 and TRBJ1-6; 7 bases line up with TRBD1. With V trimmed by 5 bases and J by 6 bases, 4 bases remained unmatched. CDR1 is SGHAT, CDR2 FQNNGV, per germline. The CDR3 totals 14 residues. The CDR3 DNA follows: TGTGCCAGCAGCCTCGGGACAGCTAATTCACCCCTCCACTTT. Translated: CASSLGTANSPLHF.

V and J are TRBV9 and TRBJ2-1; tentatively, D is TRBD2 (5 bases). This CDR3 contains 17 residues. With 1 base removed from V and 0 bases from J, the gap between germline ends came to 14 bases. Germline values: CDR1 SGDLS, CDR2 YYNGEE. The chain's CDR3 is CASSVKGADSSYNEQFF. As DNA, the CDR3 is TGTGCCAGCAGCGTAAAGGGAGCTGATAGCTCCTACAATGAGCAGTTCTTC.

This chain joins TRBV7-2 and TRBJ2-7; possible D gene TRBD1, 6 bases. V gave up 1 base and J gave up 1 base, with 14 bases separating them. The germline gives CDR1 SGHTA, CDR2 FQGNSA. The CDR3 length is 16 residues. The CDR3, as DNA: TGTGCCAGCAGCTTAGACCGGGACACAAGATCCTACGAGCAGTACTTC. Protein: CASSLDRDTRSYEQYF.

The chain is built from TRBV5-4 and TRBJ2-3; 10 positions match TRBD1. Germline V CDR1 and CDR2: SGHNT, YYREEE (reference sequence). This CDR3 comprises 16 residues. Trimming cost V 0 bases and J 5 bases; bases outside gene matches: 6. CDR3 bases: TGTGCCAGCAGCTTGGGGGTGGGACAGGGGATAGATACGCAGTATTTT. Its translation: CASSLGVGQGIDTQYF.

The chain combines TRBV6-2 or TRBV6-3 with TRBJ2-1, with 10 bases aligning to TRBD2. V was pared by 3 bases and J by 7 bases, with 9 bases of the junction left unmatched. The CDR3 loop spans 16 amino acids. CDR1 and CDR2 from the germline V gene are MNHEY and SVGEGT. CDR3 protein: CASSYLQREGLNEQFF. The CDR3 region has the DNA TGTGCCAGCAGTTATCTCCAGCGGGAGGGCCTGAATGAGCAGTTCTTC.

V is TRBV10-3 and J is TRBJ2-3; 9 bases fit TRBD1. This CDR3 contains 13 residues. The germline V gene has CDR1 ENHRY and CDR2 SYGVKD. V shed 11 bases, J shed 3 bases, and the junction held 6 bases outside the gene matches. CDR3 nucleotide sequence: TGTGCCCTTGGGGACAGGGAAACAGATACGCAGTATTTT. Translation gives CALGDRETDTQYF.

The chain links TRBV3-1 (or the pseudogene TRBV3-2) to TRBJ2-7; 7 bases are shared with TRBD1. The CDR3 totals 14 residues. The junction had 6 bases not matched to a gene; V was cut back by 4 bases and J by 3 bases. Germline V gene data show CDR1 as LGHDT and CDR2 as YNNKEL (reference sequence). CDR3 bases: TGTGCCAGCAGCCTAAGGGGGCAGTACTACGAGCAGTACTTC. This sequence encodes CASSLRGQYYEQYF.

The sample holds one count of this clone. The rearrangement joins TRBV5-1 to TRBJ2-7; 8 positions agree with TRBD1. Germline CDR1 reads SGHRS; CDR2 reads YFSETQ. This CDR3 spans 14 amino acids. V lost 4 bases to trimming and J lost 5 bases; unmatched junction nucleotides: 8. CDR3 sequence (DNA): TGCGCCAGCAGCCGCCGGACAGGGTCAGACGAGCAGTACTTC. This translates into CASSRRTGSDEQYF. Together with reference TRBV5-1 and TRBJ2-7, the CDR3 gives the full variable domain: KAGVTQTPRYLIKTRGQQVTLSCSPISGHRSVSWYQQTPGQGLQFLFEYFSETQRNKGNFPGRFSGRQFSNSRSEMNVSTLELGDSALYLCASSRRTGSDEQYFGPGTRLTVT.

Concerning this clone itself: An end of the junction does not agree with germline; a read error may underlie this. The V and J genes are TRBV2 and TRBJ2-1; TRBD1 aligns across 12 bases. This CDR3 region has 17 residues. Germline V CDR1 and CDR2: SNHLY, FYNNEI. CDR3 sequence reads: CASTGTGGPYSHNEQFF. The CDR3, as DNA: TGTGCCAGCACTGGGACAGGGGGCCCCTACTCCCACAATGAGCAGTTCTTC.

The CDR3 loop reads CASSQEWHTSYEQYF. The CDR3, as DNA: TGTGCCAGCAGCCAAGAATGGCACACCTCCTACGAGCAGTACTTC. The chain employs TRBV4-2 and TRBJ2-7; D is unresolved. In germline, CDR1 is LGHNA, CDR2 YNFKEQ. The CDR3 is made up of 15 amino acids. The V end lost 0 bases, the J end lost 0 bases, and 9 bases lay between the germline ends.

The V gene is TRBV11-2, the J gene TRBJ2-1; TRBD1 agrees at 10 bases. This CDR3 region has 16 residues. Germline V gene lookup returns CDR1 SGHAT and CDR2 FQNNGV. Trimming removed 4 bases from V and 4 bases from J; junction bases left unmatched: 7. DNA for the CDR3: TGTGCCAGCAGCTCTTTCCTGGGACAGGGGTACAATGAGCAGTTCTTC. It translates to CASSSFLGQGYNEQFF.

This chain uses TRBV9 with TRBJ1-5, with D possibly TRBD1 on 6 matching bases. Trimming took 4 bases from V and 0 from J, leaving 11 bases between them. CDR1 is SGDLS, CDR2 YYNGEE, per germline. The CDR3 loop spans 15 amino acids. The DNA for the CDR3 is TGTGCCAGCAGCCCGGACAGTTATAGCAATCAGCCCCAGCATTTT. Protein: CASSPDSYSNQPQHF.

The V gene is TRBV2, the J gene TRBJ1-5; 8 positions agree with TRBD1. J was trimmed by 5 bases and V by 2 bases; bases with no gene match: 2. This CDR3 is built from 14 residues. The V gene's germline CDR1 is SNHLY and CDR2 FYNNEI. The CDR3 DNA follows: TGTGCCAGCAGTGAACAGGGGGCTGATCAGCCCCAGCATTTT. It yields the protein CASSEQGADQPQHF.

The gene calls are TRBV7-9 and TRBJ1-1; 7 bases map to TRBD1. This CDR3 has 13 amino acids. Per germline, CDR1 SEHNR and CDR2 FQNEAQ (reference sequence). The junction had 3 bases not matched to a gene; V was cut back by 5 bases and J by 3 bases. CDR3 residues: CASSGTADTEAFF. Written as DNA, the CDR3 is TGTGCCAGCAGCGGGACAGCCGACACTGAAGCTTTCTTT. Full variable domain (missing parts from reference TRBV7-9 and TRBJ1-1): DTGVSQNPRHKITKRGQNVTFRCDPISEHNRLYWYRQTLGQGPEFLTYFQNEAQLEKSRLLSDRFSAERPKGSFSTLEIQRTEQGDSAMYLCASSGTADTEAFFGQGTRLTVV.

About this clone: The sample carries other DNA sequences with the same CDR3. This sequence joins TRBV19 and TRBJ1-4; D might be TRBD1 (5 bases). CDR3 length equals 14 residues. CDR1 LNHDA and CDR2 SQIVND come from the germline V gene (reference sequence). For the CDR3, the DNA is TGTGCTTCCAAGCAGGGCAGTGGGATTGAAAAACTGTTTTTT. As protein: CASKQGSGIEKLFF.

This clone was picked up one time. The J gene is TRBJ1-6, the V gene TRBV7-2; 9 bases map to TRBD1. The germline V gene has CDR1 SGHTA and CDR2 FQGNSA. Trimming cost V 4 bases and J 7 bases; bases outside gene matches: 8. The CDR3 spans 16 residues. The CDR3, as DNA: TGTGCCAGCAGCTGGGGGACAGGGATTGGGAATTCACCCCTCCACTTT. It is translated as CASSWGTGIGNSPLHF.

The rearrangement links TRBV5-1 to TRBJ2-7; 7 positions agree with TRBD1. Germline-derived CDR1 and CDR2 are SGHRS and YFSETQ. The CDR3 runs to 15 residues. Trimming at V came to 2 bases and at J to 2 bases, leaving 7 bases not matched to a gene. CDR3 in DNA: TGCGCCAGCAGCTTAGGAACAGGGGCCCCCTACGAGCAGTACTTC. Translating it yields CASSLGTGAPYEQYF.

This clone was detected a few times. This chain joins TRBV19 and TRBJ2-7; 8 bases are a match to TRBD2. CDR1 LNHDA and CDR2 SQIVND come from the germline V gene (reference sequence). This CDR3 is 16 amino acids long. Losses at the gene ends were 3 bases for V and 0 bases for J; bases not matched to a gene: 7. The CDR3 loop is CASSISIAGSSYEQYF. CDR3 coding DNA: TGTGCCAGTAGTATTTCGATAGCGGGGAGCTCCTACGAGCAGTACTTC.

This sequence joins TRBV19 and TRBJ1-5, with 8 positions matching TRBD1. CDR1 and CDR2 from the germline V gene are LNHDA and SQIVND (reference sequence). V was pared by 4 bases and J by 0 bases, with 11 bases of the junction left unmatched. This CDR3 spans 18 amino acids. CDR3: CASSTTDRAVNSNQPQHF. The CDR3 coding sequence is TGTGCCAGTAGTACGACGGACAGGGCGGTCAATAGCAATCAGCCCCAGCATTTT.

The J gene is TRBJ1-2, the V gene TRBV15; 10 bases map to TRBD1. The CDR3 sequence is 17 residues long. The germline gives CDR1 LNHNV, CDR2 YYDKDF (reference sequence). With V trimmed by 0 bases and J by 2 bases, 6 bases remained unmatched. CDR3 sequence reads: CATSRDKGTGANYGYTF. The CDR3 bases are TGTGCCACCAGCAGAGATAAGGGGACAGGGGCAAACTATGGCTACACCTTC. Complete variable domain (other parts from reference TRBV15 and TRBJ1-2): DAMVIQNPRYQVTQFGKPVTLSCSQTLNHNVMYWYQQKSSQAPKLLFHYYDKDFNNEADTPDNFQSRRPNTSFCFLDIRSPGLGDTAMYLCATSRDKGTGANYGYTFGSGTRLTVV.

The genes are TRBV29-1 and TRBJ2-7; TRBD2 matches 7 bases. Germline lookup yields CDR1 SQVTM and CDR2 ANQGSEA. V lost 3 bases, J lost 3 bases, and 8 bases stayed unmatched. The CDR3 spans 14 residues. Here the CDR3 reads CSVESGLEGYEQYF. CDR3 DNA sequence: TGCAGCGTTGAGTCTGGACTAGAGGGCTACGAGCAGTACTTC.

The V call is TRBV3-1 (or the pseudogene TRBV3-2), the J call TRBJ1-1; D unresolved. Germline CDR1 and CDR2: LGHDT and YNNKEL (reference sequence). With 1 base removed from V and 2 bases from J, the gap between germline ends came to 11 bases. The CDR3 extends over 15 amino acids. The CDR3, as DNA: TGTGCCAGCAGCCAAGGAACAAGTGTCAACACTGAAGCTTTCTTT. This translates into CASSQGTSVNTEAFF.

The chain employs TRBV6-6 and TRBJ2-5, with TRBD1 as a possible D gene (5 bases). Per germline, CDR1 MNHNY and CDR2 SVGAGI (reference sequence). This CDR3 region has 13 residues. V was shortened by 6 bases and J by 1 base, with 9 bases between the two germline ends. CDR3 DNA: TGTGCCAGCAGATCGACAGCCCAAGAGACCCAGTACTTC. It translates to CASRSTAQETQYF.

CDR3 DNA: TGTGCCAGCAGCCTCGCGACTGGCGGGATTTCGAACACCGGGGAGCTGTTTTTT. Protein sequence: CASSLATGGISNTGELFF. The chain employs TRBV11-2 and TRBJ2-2, with D tentatively TRBD2 (6 bases). CDR3 size: 18 residues. The ends were cut back, 5 bases at V and 0 bases at J, with 19 bases in the middle. Germline V gene sequence: CDR1 SGHAT, CDR2 FQNNGV.

The chain uses TRBV6-5 and TRBJ2-7; a weak D match, TRBD2 (6 bases). The end of the DNA aligns better with TRBJ2-5, so the J call may be wrong. The CDR3 loop spans 14 amino acids. CDR1 and CDR2 (germline): MNHEY, SVGAGI. CDR3 DNA sequence: TGTGCCAGCAGTTACTCGTGGCTAGCGGAGACCCAGTACTTC. It encodes CASSYSWLAETQYF.

The V and J genes are TRBV10-3 and TRBJ2-1, with TRBD2 as a possible D gene (5 bases). Germline CDR1 reads ENHRY; CDR2 reads SYGVKD. V lost 0 bases and J 10 bases, leaving 13 bases between the germline ends. The CDR3 covers 14 residues. In DNA, the CDR3 is TGTGCCATCAGTGAGTCTTATGAGGGCGGGGAGCAGTTCTTC. Its protein is CAISESYEGGEQFF.

The chain combines TRBV7-6 with TRBJ1-6; D gene ambiguous. This CDR3 contains 12 residues. V dropped 2 bases and J dropped 10 bases, with 6 bases sitting between them. Germline V lookup: CDR1 SGHVS, CDR2 FNYEAQ. CDR3 bases: TGTGCCAGCAGCTTATTTTTATCACCCCTCCACTTT. This gives the protein CASSLFLSPLHF.